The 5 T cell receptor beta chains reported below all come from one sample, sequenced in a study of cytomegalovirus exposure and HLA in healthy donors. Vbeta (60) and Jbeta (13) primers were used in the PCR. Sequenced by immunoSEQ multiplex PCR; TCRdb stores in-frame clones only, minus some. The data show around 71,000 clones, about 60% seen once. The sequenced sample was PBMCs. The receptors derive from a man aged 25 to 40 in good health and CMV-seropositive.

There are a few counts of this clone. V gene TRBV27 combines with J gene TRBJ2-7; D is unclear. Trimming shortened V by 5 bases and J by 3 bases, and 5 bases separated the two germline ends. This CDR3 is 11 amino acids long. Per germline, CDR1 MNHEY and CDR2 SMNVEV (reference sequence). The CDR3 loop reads CASSRGYEQYF. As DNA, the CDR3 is TGTGCCAGCAGTCGAGGCTACGAGCAGTACTTC.

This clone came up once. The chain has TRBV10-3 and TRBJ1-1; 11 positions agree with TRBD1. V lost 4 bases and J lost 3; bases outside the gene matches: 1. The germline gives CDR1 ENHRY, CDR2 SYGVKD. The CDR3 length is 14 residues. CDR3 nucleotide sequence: TGTGCCATCAGTGGGGACAGGGGGGACACTGAAGCTTTCTTT. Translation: CAISGDRGDTEAFF.

CDR3 DNA sequence: TGTGCCAGCAAACCTCTTAACAGGGAAGCTTTCTTT. Its translation is CASKPLNREAFF. V is TRBV27 and J is TRBJ1-1; perhaps TRBD1 as D (5 bases). The germline gives CDR1 MNHEY, CDR2 SMNVEV (reference sequence). CDR3 length equals 12 residues. V shed 7 bases and J shed 8 bases, with 14 bases lying between them.

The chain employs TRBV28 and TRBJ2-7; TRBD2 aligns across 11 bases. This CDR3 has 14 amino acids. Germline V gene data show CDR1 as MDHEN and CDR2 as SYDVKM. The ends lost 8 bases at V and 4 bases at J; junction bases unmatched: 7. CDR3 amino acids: CASGLAGGGYEQYF. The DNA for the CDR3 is TGTGCCAGCGGTCTAGCGGGAGGTGGTTACGAGCAGTACTTC.

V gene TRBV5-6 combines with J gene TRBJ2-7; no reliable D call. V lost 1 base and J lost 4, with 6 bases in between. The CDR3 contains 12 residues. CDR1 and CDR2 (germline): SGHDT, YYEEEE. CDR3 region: CASSLLRYEQYF. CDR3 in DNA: TGTGCCAGCAGCTTGTTACGGTACGAGCAGTACTTC. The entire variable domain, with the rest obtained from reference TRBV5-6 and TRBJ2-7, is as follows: DAGVTQSPTHLIKTRGQQVTLRCSPKSGHDTVSWYQQALGQGPQFIFQYYEEEERQRGNFPDRFSGHQFPNYSSELNVNALLLGDSALYLCASSLLRYEQYFGPGTRLTVT.